The 9 T cell receptor beta chains in this list originate from one sample, sequenced in a study of patients and donors after allogeneic stem cell transplantation (dated by TCRdb to 2018 to 2020). The library relied on RT-PCR. Sequencing relied on a NextSeq 550. Through fastp at Q25 and MiXCR, TCRdb rebuilt clones from the public reads, retaining in-frame beta chains. Each CDR3 protein gets just one entry, which takes the most common genes and DNA from the rows behind it. This sample has some 880,000 distinct CDR3 sequences in its table, and more than 15% of those were observed once. The ten largest account for roughly 6% of the sample. The sequenced sample was blood, either unsorted or a sorted T cell fraction (not recorded which). The receptors stem from a human donor who was either an allogeneic HSCT recipient or a stem cell or donor lymphocyte infusion donor (not recorded which). It is not recorded whose cells these are; they may come from a transplant donor.

The rearrangement uses TRBV2 and TRBJ1-6; a weak D match, TRBD1 (6 bases). CDR1 SNHLY and CDR2 FYNNEI come from the germline V gene. The CDR3 runs 14 residues. Trimming removed 2 bases from V and 8 bases from J, with 10 bases in between. CDR3 nucleotides: TGTGCCAGCAGTGAACAGGGGCCGGATTCACCCCTCCACTTT. Protein product: CASSEQGPDSPLHF.

This clonotype was detected only a few times. This chain connects TRBV15 to TRBJ2-2, with unresolved D. The V gene lost 0 bases and the J gene lost 0 bases, with 5 bases spanning the gap. Per germline, CDR1 LNHNV and CDR2 YYDKDF (reference sequence). CDR3 length equals 15 residues. CDR3 residues: CATSREGTNTGELFF. CDR3 coding DNA: TGTGCCACCAGCAGAGAAGGGACGAACACCGGGGAGCTGTTTTTT.

This clonotype was observed a handful of times. V gene TRBV20-1 combines with J gene TRBJ2-5, with D tentatively TRBD2 (6 bases). There are 14 residues in the CDR3. V was pared by 6 bases and J by 5 bases, with 19 bases between. Per the germline V gene, CDR1 is DFQATT and CDR2 is SNEGSKA (reference sequence). CDR3: CSAGTRDSGETQYF. As DNA, the CDR3 is TGCAGTGCAGGGACCCGGGACTCAGGGGAGACCCAGTACTTC.

This clonotype showed up just a few times. This rearrangement joins TRBV5-1 to TRBJ2-3; TRBD2 is a possible D gene (5 bases). The length of the CDR3 is 12 residues. Germline loops: CDR1 SGHRS, CDR2 YFSETQ. V was pared by 6 bases and J by 5 bases, with 10 bases between. CDR3 region: CASTPSGDTQYF. The CDR3 nucleotides read TGCGCCAGCACCCCGAGCGGAGATACGCAGTATTTT.

This clonotype has just a few counts. This chain connects TRBV9 to TRBJ2-3; 8 bases agree with TRBD2. The CDR3 sequence is 16 residues long. The ends lost 3 bases at V and 6 bases at J; junction bases unmatched: 12. Per germline, CDR1 SGDLS and CDR2 YYNGEE. Here the CDR3 reads CASSEDPGLVADTQYF. The CDR3 region has the DNA TGTGCCAGCAGCGAGGACCCGGGACTAGTTGCCGATACGCAGTATTTT.

V usage is TRBV4-3 and J usage is TRBJ2-1, with TRBD2 matching 12 bases. Germline V lookup: CDR1 LGHNA, CDR2 YSLEER. CDR3 size: 16 residues. J gave up 4 bases and V 6 bases, and 7 bases lay outside the gene matches. The CDR3 DNA sequence: TGCGCCAGCAGTGACAGGACTAGCGGGGATTACAATGAGCAGTTCTTC. As protein: CASSDRTSGDYNEQFF.

This clonotype was seen at least ten times. The chain employs TRBV12-3 or TRBV12-4 and TRBJ2-7, with a possible D match to TRBD2 (5 bases). The CDR3 sequence is 14 residues long. Trimming cost V 2 bases and J 6 bases, with 14 bases left between them. The CDR3 here is CASSLPSTTSEQYF. The CDR3 DNA is TGTGCCAGCAGTTTACCATCCACAACTAGCGAGCAGTACTTC.

This sequence joins TRBV24-1 and TRBJ1-5, with 7 positions matching TRBD1. The V gene end was trimmed by 4 bases and the J gene end by 6 bases; junction bases not matched to a gene: 5. The CDR3 totals 14 residues. The germline CDR1 and CDR2 sequences are KGHDR and SFDVKD. This CDR3 reads CATSEDRDGQPQHF. Here the CDR3 DNA reads TGTGCCACCAGTGAAGACAGGGACGGTCAGCCCCAGCATTTT.

The J gene is TRBJ2-1, the V gene TRBV11-1; maybe TRBD2 (6 bases). Trimming stripped 5 bases from V and 8 bases from J, with 28 bases between. Germline CDR1 and CDR2: SGHAT and FQDESV (reference sequence). The CDR3 has 18 amino acids. CDR3 sequence (DNA): TGTGCCAGCAGCCAACCCCGCGCGGGACTCCCAATCGTGGATGAGCAGTTCTTC. It specifies CASSQPRAGLPIVDEQFF. Full variable domain (missing parts from reference TRBV11-1 and TRBJ2-1): EAEVAQSPRYKITEKSQAVAFWCDPISGHATLYWYRQILGQGPELLVQFQDESVVDDSQLPKDRFSAERLKGVDSTLKIQPAELGDSAMYLCASSQPRAGLPIVDEQFFGPGTRLTVL.